This T cell receptor (beta chain) was sequenced during a study of regulatory T cells in long-lasting Graves disease. Study-level results: Under persistent disease, TRBV28, TRBJ1-2 and TRBJ2-5 were used preferentially.

According to the study, TCR beta libraries were built with iRepertoire HTBI primers and CDR3-region Arm-PCR. TCRdb used MiXCR to reprocess the multiplex PCR reads, holding one entry per CDR3 protein. The sample holds 400,000 to 500,000 distinct CDR3 sequences, over 20% seen once. Germline values: CDR1 MNHEY, CDR2 SMNVEV (reference sequence). Trimming cost V 7 bases and J 7 bases; bases outside gene matches: 6. The length of the CDR3 is 16 residues. The time point here: persistent/refractory GD, antithyroid drugs over 5 years with positive TRAb. Generation of the TCR library employed RNA extracted from PBMCs. This clonotype was picked up many times. What it binds is not known.

This TCR was sampled from a female donor with Graves disease. Here the sequenced sample was peripheral blood mononuclear cells (PBMCs), taken when the disease was refractory, from a patient treated with antithyroid drugs. The chain joins TRBV27 to TRBJ2-2; TRBD2 aligns across 16 bases. Here the CDR3 reads CASTGLAGGPNGELFF. Here the CDR3 DNA reads TGTGCCAGCACGGGACTAGCGGGAGGGCCGAACGGGGAGCTGTTTTTT.